This T cell receptor (beta chain) comes out of a study of Ad26.COV2.S vaccination and SARS-CoV-2 variants. The CDR3 runs 14 residues. V was pared by 4 bases and J by 8 bases, with 16 bases between. The germline CDR1 and CDR2 sequences are KGHDR and SFDVKD. Regarding the study as a whole: Vaccine recipients and placebo recipients showed similar non-spike TCR breadth. Estimates derived from TCR breadth and depth analyses may have underestimated total T cell responses. Substantial breadth in spike-specific CD8+ and CD4+ T cell responses was reportedly seen after vaccination.

A word on this clone: Its cognate antigen is unknown.

Profiled with immunoSEQ multiplex PCR; TCRdb holds only in-frame clones, not every one. The repertoire holds 380,000 or so clones, with 75% to 90% as singletons. Stated treatment: 15 to 20 received Ad26.COV2.S at low or high dose, single or two shots; roughly five received placebo; per-sample allocation not given. The samples date from day 63 after the first vaccine or placebo injection. The receptor's source is a person between 18 and 60 years old who received the Ad26.COV2.S COVID-19 vaccine or a placebo. This sequence joins TRBV24-1 and TRBJ1-2; tentative D call: TRBD1 (5 bases). Source: peripheral blood, taken in a trial of Ad26.COV2.S vaccine versus placebo. CDR3 amino acids: CATSDPGLWGGYTF. The CDR3 DNA reads TGTGCCACCAGTGACCCGGGACTGTGGGGGGGCTACACCTTC.